The 25 T cell receptor beta chains listed next were all sequenced from one sample in a study of blood T cell repertoires in COVID-19. Assay used: immunoSEQ multiplex PCR; TCRdb lists only in-frame clones, some missing. The sample has hundreds of thousands of clones, 88% seen once; the top ten hold around 6.6%. The material sequenced was peripheral blood. Receptors were obtained from a woman in her 70s with COVID-19, enrolled during active disease.

The chain recombines TRBV21-1 with TRBJ1-2. TRBV21-1 is listed as a pseudogene. The CDR3 has 13 amino acids. The CDR3 here is CASSPEADYGYTF. DNA of the CDR3: TGTGCCAGCAGCCCCGAGGCTGACTATGGCTACACCTTC.

The V and J genes are TRBV4-2 and TRBJ2-6; 10 bases match TRBD1. V trimming: 0 bases; J trimming: 12 bases; junction bases outside the gene matches: 5. Germline-derived CDR1 and CDR2 are LGHNA and YNFKEQ. The CDR3 runs to 15 residues. In DNA, the CDR3 is TGTGCCAGCAGCCAAGAATGGACAGGGGGAATCGTCCTGACTTTC. The encoded protein is CASSQEWTGGIVLTF.

This chain links TRBV3-1 (or the pseudogene TRBV3-2) with TRBJ2-2; TRBD1 matches at 7 bases. There are 15 residues in the CDR3. CDR1 LGHDT and CDR2 YNNKEL come from the germline V gene (reference sequence). V trimming: 4 bases; J trimming: 3 bases; junction bases outside the gene matches: 5. The CDR3 reads CASSLGQGDTGELFF. The CDR3, as DNA: TGTGCCAGCAGCCTTGGGCAGGGGGACACCGGGGAGCTGTTTTTT.

V usage is TRBV27 and J usage is TRBJ1-5, with D tentatively TRBD1 (6 bases). This CDR3 contains 13 residues. The ends were cut back, 0 bases at V and 9 bases at J, with 9 bases in the middle. Germline CDR1 MNHEY, CDR2 SMNVEV (reference sequence). The chain's CDR3 is CASSLSRGRPQHF. CDR3 nucleotides: TGTGCCAGCAGTTTATCGAGGGGGAGGCCCCAGCATTTT.

This chain uses TRBV3-1 (or the pseudogene TRBV3-2) with TRBJ2-7; 9 bases fit TRBD2. Germline trimming cut 0 bases from V and 3 bases from J; bases unmatched to any gene: 6. This CDR3 spans 16 amino acids. The germline gives CDR1 LGHDT, CDR2 YNNKEL (reference sequence). The CDR3 DNA reads TGTGCCAGCAGCCAAGATCTCCTAGCGGGACTCTACGAGCAGTACTTC. Amino acid sequence: CASSQDLLAGLYEQYF.

The gene calls are TRBV30 and TRBJ1-1; 11 nucleotides align to TRBD1. CDR1 is GTSNPN, CDR2 SVGIG, per germline (reference sequence). CDR3 length: 14 residues. With V trimmed by 1 base and J by 6 bases, 4 bases remained unmatched. CDR3 residues: CAWSEGTGGSEAFF. In DNA form, the CDR3 reads TGTGCCTGGAGTGAAGGGACAGGGGGTTCTGAAGCTTTCTTT.

The chain has TRBV5-1 and TRBJ2-3, with a tentative D call TRBD1 (6 bases). The CDR3 covers 15 residues. V was cut by 2 bases and J by 5 bases, with 15 bases left in between. Germline V gives CDR1 SGHRS, CDR2 YFSETQ. The CDR3 coding sequence is TGCGCCAGCAGCTTCCGTAACAGGGACCTAGATACGCAGTATTTT. Its translation: CASSFRNRDLDTQYF.

This chain joins TRBV2 and TRBJ1-1; maybe TRBD1 (5 bases). The CDR3 is made up of 14 amino acids. Germline lookup yields CDR1 SNHLY and CDR2 FYNNEI. Trimming removed 6 bases from V and 5 bases from J, with 16 bases in between. CDR3 coding DNA: TGTGCCAGCAGGGGCCCCCGACAGATTACTGAAGCTTTCTTT. Translation: CASRGPRQITEAFF.

Comment on this clone: Compared with germline, one end of the junction differs, possibly owing to a read error. This chain uses TRBV5-6 with TRBJ1-1; tentative D call: TRBD1 (5 bases). The CDR3 is made up of 12 amino acids. Germline CDR1 and CDR2: SGHDT and YYEEEE. In DNA form, the CDR3 reads TGTGCCAGCAGCTCTTTAGGGGCATCGGAAGCATTT. It translates to CASSSLGASEAF.

The chain combines TRBV5-1 with TRBJ1-1; D perhaps matches TRBD1 (6 bases). Germline-derived CDR1 and CDR2 are SGHRS and YFSETQ. V lost 6 bases to trimming and J lost 0 bases, with 15 bases between them. This CDR3 is 15 amino acids long. The CDR3 reads CASTPIGGMNTEAFF. DNA of the CDR3: TGCGCCAGCACCCCTATAGGGGGAATGAACACTGAAGCTTTCTTT. The entire variable domain, with the rest obtained from reference TRBV5-1 and TRBJ1-1, is as follows: KAGVTQTPRYLIKTRGQQVTLSCSPISGHRSVSWYQQTPGQGLQFLFEYFSETQRNKGNFPGRFSGRQFSNSRSEMNVSTLELGDSALYLCASTPIGGMNTEAFFGQGTRLTVV.

J is TRBJ1-5 and V is TRBV28; 7 bases map to TRBD1. Germline CDR1 is MDHEN and CDR2 is SYDVKM. This CDR3 is 16 amino acids long. Trimming cost V 6 bases and J 1 base; bases outside gene matches: 9. CDR3 nucleotide sequence: TGTGCCAGCAGAAAGACAGGGCTACTAAGCAATCAGCCCCAGCATTTT. Encoded protein: CASRKTGLLSNQPQHF.

CDR3 sequence reads: CATSDWTANTGELFF. CDR3 bases: TGTGCCACCAGTGATTGGACAGCGAACACCGGGGAGCTGTTTTTT. The rearrangement links TRBV24-1 to TRBJ2-2; tentatively, D is TRBD1 (6 bases). Germline CDR1 is KGHDR and CDR2 is SFDVKD. The CDR3 extends over 15 amino acids. Between the trimmed V and J ends, which lost 2 bases and 0 bases, there was a span of 6 bases.

The V call is TRBV13, the J call TRBJ2-7; TRBD2 aligns across 10 bases. The V gene end was trimmed by 2 bases and the J gene end by 5 bases; junction bases not matched to a gene: 6. In germline, CDR1 is PRHDT, CDR2 FYEKMQ (reference sequence). There are 15 residues in the CDR3. CDR3 loop: CASSLNLAGVDEQYF. The CDR3, as DNA: TGTGCCAGCAGCTTAAATCTAGCGGGGGTCGACGAGCAGTACTTC.

J is TRBJ2-7 and V is TRBV7-8, with 9 bases identical to TRBD2. V was clipped by 2 bases and J by 4 bases; unmatched bases: 3. This CDR3 spans 14 amino acids. Germline CDR1 reads SGHVS; CDR2 reads FQNEAQ. CDR3 nucleotide sequence: TGTGCCAGCAGCTTAAGCGGGGGGACTTACGAGCAGTACTTC. Residues: CASSLSGGTYEQYF.

This clone has just a few counts. The genes are TRBV7-2 and TRBJ1-5; D is possibly TRBD1 (6 bases). The CDR3 totals 15 residues. The V end lost 5 bases, the J end lost 2 bases, and 13 bases lay between the germline ends. The V gene's germline CDR1 is SGHTA and CDR2 FQGNSA. CDR3 sequence: CASSRGRVGNQPQHF. DNA for the CDR3: TGTGCCAGCAGCAGGGGGAGGGTAGGCAATCAGCCCCAGCATTTT. The variable domain in full, with the rest retrieved from reference TRBV7-2 and TRBJ1-5, is GAGVSQSPSNKVTEKGKDVELRCDPISGHTALYWYRQSLGQGLEFLIYFQGNSAPDKSGLPSDRFSAERTGGSVSTLTIQRTQQEDSAVYLCASSRGRVGNQPQHFGDGTRLSIL.

The chain is built from TRBV10-3 and TRBJ2-3; 9 bases are shared with TRBD2. The CDR3 totals 14 residues. The trim removed 8 bases at V and 0 bases at J, leaving 3 bases unmatched. From germline, CDR1 is ENHRY and CDR2 SYGVKD. This CDR3 reads CAIASGVSTDTQYF. Written as DNA, the CDR3 is TGTGCCATCGCTAGCGGGGTGAGCACAGATACGCAGTATTTT.

The CDR3 spells CASSGWGGDGSPLHF. The DNA for the CDR3 is TGTGCCAGCAGTGGATGGGGGGGAGACGGTTCACCCCTCCACTTT. The rearrangement joins TRBV25-1 to TRBJ1-6; tentatively, D is TRBD1 (5 bases). The ends were cut back, 4 bases at V and 9 bases at J, with 16 bases in the middle. There are 15 residues in the CDR3. The V gene's germline CDR1 is MGHDK and CDR2 SYGVNS.

This chain links TRBV29-1 with TRBJ1-1; weak D call: TRBD1 (6 bases). In germline, CDR1 is SQVTM, CDR2 ANQGSEA. The CDR3 loop spans 13 amino acids. V lost 8 bases, J lost 1 base, and 14 bases lay in between. CDR3 sequence reads: CSSIQGSNTEAFF. The CDR3 DNA follows: TGCAGCAGCATACAGGGCTCGAACACTGAAGCTTTCTTT.

This rearrangement joins TRBV5-1 to TRBJ2-7, with D unclear. Germline lookup yields CDR1 SGHRS and CDR2 YFSETQ. V shed 0 bases and J shed 2 bases, with 12 bases lying between them. The CDR3 loop spans 15 amino acids. The CDR3 region is CASSLERHPTYEQYF. The CDR3 region has the DNA TGCGCCAGCAGCTTGGAACGACATCCTACCTACGAGCAGTACTTC.

The V gene is TRBV5-1, the J gene TRBJ2-2; D is undetermined. The CDR3 is 11 amino acids. CDR1 is SGHRS and CDR2 is YFSETQ in the germline V gene. Deletions cut 9 bases from V and 7 bases from J, with 10 bases between. This CDR3 reads CATSTGGELFF. Written as DNA, the CDR3 is TGCGCCACCTCAACCGGCGGGGAGCTGTTTTTT.

This clone was recorded a few times. The rearrangement uses TRBV2 and TRBJ1-2, with D hard to call. V dropped 1 base and J dropped 2 bases, with 8 bases sitting between them. The germline V gene encodes CDR1 SNHLY and CDR2 FYNNEI. CDR3 length: 14 residues. Here the CDR3 reads CASSEGVRNYGYTF. The CDR3 DNA sequence: TGTGCCAGCAGTGAAGGTGTCAGGAACTATGGCTACACCTTC.

The CDR3 is CASRLRTNEKLFF. CDR3 bases: TGCGCCAGCCGCCTGCGGACTAATGAAAAACTGTTTTTT. This rearrangement joins TRBV5-1 to TRBJ1-4; D gene uncertain. V shed 7 bases and J shed 2 bases, with 9 bases lying between them. The germline gives CDR1 SGHRS, CDR2 YFSETQ. The CDR3 totals 13 residues.

This clone was seen once. The J gene is TRBJ1-3, the V gene TRBV7-2; possible D gene TRBD1, 5 bases. Deletions cut 4 bases from V and 4 bases from J, with 8 bases between. The CDR3 length is 13 residues. Per the germline V gene, CDR1 is SGHTA and CDR2 is FQGNSA. The CDR3: CASSSTAGNTIYF. The CDR3 DNA sequence: TGTGCCAGCAGCTCGACAGCCGGAAACACCATATATTTT.

This sequence joins TRBV3-1 (or the pseudogene TRBV3-2) and TRBJ1-1; D uncertain. V lost 4 bases to trimming and J lost 0 bases, with 6 bases between them. The CDR3 totals 13 residues. Germline CDR1 LGHDT, CDR2 YNNKEL (reference sequence). CDR3 nucleotides: TGTGCCAGCAGCCCAAGCATGAACACTGAAGCTTTCTTT. Translating gives CASSPSMNTEAFF.

The chain uses TRBV19 and TRBJ1-1; 7 bases fit TRBD1. Germline values: CDR1 LNHDA, CDR2 SQIVND (reference sequence). This CDR3 spans 13 amino acids. The V gene end was trimmed by 5 bases and the J gene end by 8 bases; junction bases not matched to a gene: 8. The CDR3 DNA reads TGTGCCAGTAGTCCCACAGGGACAGCCGAAGCTTTCTTT. This encodes CASSPTGTAEAFF. Filled out from reference TRBV19 and TRBJ1-1, the complete variable domain reads DGGITQSPKYLFRKEGQNVTLSCEQNLNHDAMYWYRQDPGQGLRLIYYSQIVNDFQKGDIAEGYSVSREKKESFPLTVTSAQKNPTAFYLCASSPTGTAEAFFGQGTRLTVV.